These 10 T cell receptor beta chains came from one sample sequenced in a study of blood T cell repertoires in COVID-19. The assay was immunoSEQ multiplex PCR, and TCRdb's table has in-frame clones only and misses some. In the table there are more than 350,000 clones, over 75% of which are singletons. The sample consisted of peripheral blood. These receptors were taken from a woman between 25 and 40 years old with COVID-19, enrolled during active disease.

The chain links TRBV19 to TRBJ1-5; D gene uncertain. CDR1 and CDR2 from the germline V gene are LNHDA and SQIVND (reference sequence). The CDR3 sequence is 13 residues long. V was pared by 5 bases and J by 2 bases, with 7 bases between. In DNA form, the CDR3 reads TGTGCCAGTAGTCCCACACGCAATCAGCCCCAGCATTTT. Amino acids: CASSPTRNQPQHF.

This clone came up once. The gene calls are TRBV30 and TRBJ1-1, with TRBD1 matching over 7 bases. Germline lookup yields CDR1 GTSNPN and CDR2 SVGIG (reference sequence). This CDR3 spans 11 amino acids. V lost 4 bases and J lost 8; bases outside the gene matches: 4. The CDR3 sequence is CAWTQDREAFF. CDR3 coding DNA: TGTGCCTGGACCCAGGACAGGGAAGCTTTCTTT.

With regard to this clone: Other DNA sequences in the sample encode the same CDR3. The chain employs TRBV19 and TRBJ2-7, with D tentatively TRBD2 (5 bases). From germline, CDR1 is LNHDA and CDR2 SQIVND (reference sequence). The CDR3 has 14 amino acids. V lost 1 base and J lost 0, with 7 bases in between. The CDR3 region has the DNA TGTGCCAGTAGTATAGCGGGGAGCTCCTACGAGCAGTACTTC. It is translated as CASSIAGSSYEQYF.

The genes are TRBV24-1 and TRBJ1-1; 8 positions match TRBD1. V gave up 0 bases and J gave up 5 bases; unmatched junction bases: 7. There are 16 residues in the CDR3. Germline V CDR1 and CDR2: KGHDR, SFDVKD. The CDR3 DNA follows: TGTGCCACCAGTGATTTGGCGCAGGGGGCGCCTACTGAAGCTTTCTTT. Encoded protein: CATSDLAQGAPTEAFF.

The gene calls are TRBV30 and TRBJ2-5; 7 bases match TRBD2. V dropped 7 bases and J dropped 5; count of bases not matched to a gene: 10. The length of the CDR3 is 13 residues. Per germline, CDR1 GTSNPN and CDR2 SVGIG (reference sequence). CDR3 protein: CAFQERDGETQYF. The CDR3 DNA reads TGTGCCTTCCAGGAGCGGGATGGGGAGACCCAGTACTTC.

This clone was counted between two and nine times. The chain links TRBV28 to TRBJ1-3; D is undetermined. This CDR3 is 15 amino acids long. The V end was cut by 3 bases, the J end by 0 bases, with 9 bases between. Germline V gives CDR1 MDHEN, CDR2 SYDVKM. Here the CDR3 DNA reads TGTGCCAGCAGTTTGCGTATTCTCTCTGGAAACACCATATATTTT. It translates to CASSLRILSGNTIYF.

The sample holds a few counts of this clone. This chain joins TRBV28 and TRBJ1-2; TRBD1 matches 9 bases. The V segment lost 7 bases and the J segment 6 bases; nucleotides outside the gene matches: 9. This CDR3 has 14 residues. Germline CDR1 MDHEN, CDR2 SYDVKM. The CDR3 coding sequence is TGTGCCAGCATTACACAGGGGGCGTCCAATGGCTACACCTTC. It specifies CASITQGASNGYTF.

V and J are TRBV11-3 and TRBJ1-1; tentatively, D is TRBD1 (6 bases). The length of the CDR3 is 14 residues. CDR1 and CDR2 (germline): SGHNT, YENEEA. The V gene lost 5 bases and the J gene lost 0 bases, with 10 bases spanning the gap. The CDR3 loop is CASSVRGVNTEAFF. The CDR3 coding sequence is TGTGCCAGCAGCGTCAGGGGCGTGAACACTGAAGCTTTCTTT.

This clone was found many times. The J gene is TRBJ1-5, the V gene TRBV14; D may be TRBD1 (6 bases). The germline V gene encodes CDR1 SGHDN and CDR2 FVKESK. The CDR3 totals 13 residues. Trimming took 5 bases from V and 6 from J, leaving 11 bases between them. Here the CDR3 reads CASSGGAGQPQHF. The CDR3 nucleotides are TGTGCCAGCAGCGGGGGGGCTGGTCAGCCCCAGCATTTT. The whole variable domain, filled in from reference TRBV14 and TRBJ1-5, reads EAGVTQFPSHSVIEKGQTVTLRCDPISGHDNLYWYRRVMGKEIKFLLHFVKESKQDESGMPNNRFLAERTGGTYSTLKVQPAELEDSGVYFCASSGGAGQPQHFGDGTRLSIL.

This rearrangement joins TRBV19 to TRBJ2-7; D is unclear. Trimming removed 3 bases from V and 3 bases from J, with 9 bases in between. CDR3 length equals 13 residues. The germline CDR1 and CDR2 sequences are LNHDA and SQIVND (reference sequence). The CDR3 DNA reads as TGTGCCAGTAGTATTCGAGCAGGCTACGAGCAGTACTTC. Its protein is CASSIRAGYEQYF.